This TCR beta chain was observed in a study of blood T cell repertoires in COVID-19. Across the whole study: Material from acute and convalescent COVID-19 was sourced from the United States, Italy and Spain.

Clones were sequenced by immunoSEQ multiplex PCR, and TCRdb holds only the in-frame ones, with some missing. The data contain approximately 210,000 clones, approximately 94% of them singletons. CDR1 and CDR2 from the germline V gene are MDHEN and SYDVKM. The V end lost 7 bases, the J end lost 1 base, and 12 bases lay between the germline ends. The CDR3 is made up of 14 amino acids. V gene TRBV28 combines with J gene TRBJ2-3, with D possibly matching TRBD1 (5 bases). Sequenced sample: peripheral blood. The receptor was derived from a man aged 30 to 45 with COVID-19, enrolled during active disease. DNA of the CDR3: TGTGCCAGCAAAAATCGACAGCGCACAGATACGCAGTATTTT. Residues: CASKNRQRTDTQYF.